Presented here are 12 T cell receptor beta chains from one specimen sequenced in a study of T-cell reconstitution after alpha-beta-depleted transplantation in children. Preparation of the TCRbeta library involved a method that used unique molecular identifiers. Via MiXCR, TCRdb re-called the PCR reads, giving one row per CDR3 protein. The sample yields a few hundred thousand distinct CDR3 sequences, roughly 27% seen once. The source material was PBMCs, sampled before TCRalphabeta/CD19-depleted stem cell transplant. Receptors were obtained from a boy less than two years old with Wiskott-Aldrich syndrome, due to receive a stem cell transplant.

The rearrangement joins TRBV27 to TRBJ1-1, with a possible D match to TRBD1 (5 bases). The CDR3 sequence is 15 residues long. V was clipped by 0 bases and J by 0 bases, with 8 bases between them. Per germline, CDR1 MNHEY and CDR2 SMNVEV (reference sequence). The CDR3 region is CASSLSTGLNTEAFF. CDR3 DNA: TGTGCCAGCAGTTTATCAACAGGACTGAACACTGAAGCTTTCTTT.

A single count supports this clonotype. V is TRBV12-3 or TRBV12-4 and J is TRBJ2-3; TRBD2 matches 7 bases. V trimming: 6 bases; J trimming: 3 bases; junction bases outside the gene matches: 12. This CDR3 is built from 16 residues. CDR3 region: CASSTLAGAITDTQYF. DNA for the CDR3: TGTGCCAGCAGCACGTTAGCGGGCGCTATAACAGATACGCAGTATTTT.

V is TRBV5-1 and J is TRBJ2-1, with 11 nucleotides matching TRBD2. V lost 7 bases to trimming and J lost 3 bases; unmatched junction nucleotides: 6. This CDR3 region has 15 residues. The germline V gene encodes CDR1 SGHRS and CDR2 YFSETQ. CDR3 sequence: CASAGGLADYNEQFF. The CDR3 DNA sequence: TGCGCCAGCGCTGGGGGACTAGCGGACTACAATGAGCAGTTCTTC.

V gene TRBV4-1 combines with J gene TRBJ2-2; maybe TRBD1 (6 bases). V lost 3 bases to trimming and J lost 6 bases, with 14 bases between them. The CDR3 consists of 15 residues. Germline V gene lookup returns CDR1 MGHRA and CDR2 YSYEKL. CDR3: CASSQIGQFAGELFF. CDR3 sequence (DNA): TGCGCCAGCAGCCAGATAGGACAGTTCGCCGGGGAGCTGTTTTTT.

This clonotype was observed a few times. V gene TRBV12-3 or TRBV12-4 combines with J gene TRBJ2-1; D gene ambiguous. The CDR3 totals 17 residues. Trimming took 1 base from V and 2 from J, leaving 15 bases between them. The CDR3 loop is CASSLGSVLAAYNEQFF. The CDR3 DNA sequence: TGTGCCAGCAGTTTAGGGTCCGTACTGGCGGCCTACAATGAGCAGTTCTTC.

CDR3: CASYRQLSGANVLTF. The CDR3 DNA follows: TGTGCCAGCTACCGTCAGCTCAGCGGGGCCAACGTCCTGACTTTC. This chain connects TRBV12-3 or TRBV12-4 to TRBJ2-6; D is ambiguous. The CDR3 covers 15 residues. V was clipped by 8 bases and J by 4 bases, with 15 bases between them.

The J gene is TRBJ2-1, the V gene TRBV30; perhaps TRBD2 as D (6 bases). V lost 6 bases and J lost 6, with 18 bases in between. The CDR3 has 14 residues. CDR1 GTSNPN and CDR2 SVGIG come from the germline V gene (reference sequence). The CDR3 nucleotides are TGTGCCTGCTCCCGGGACTGGGCCTCCAATGAGCAGTTCTTC. This translates into CACSRDWASNEQFF.

The rearrangement joins TRBV12-3 or TRBV12-4 to TRBJ2-3; D is undetermined. Trimming took off 3 bases at V and 6 bases at J, with 16 bases between the two ends. The CDR3 runs to 15 residues. As DNA, the CDR3 is TGTGCCAGCAGTTTTACGGCGGCTTTAGGGGATACGCAGTATTTT. It specifies CASSFTAALGDTQYF.

The gene calls are TRBV20-1 and TRBJ2-1, with TRBD2 matching over 8 bases. CDR1 DFQATT and CDR2 SNEGSKA come from the germline V gene (reference sequence). This CDR3 has 15 residues. V lost 6 bases, J lost 1 base, and 8 bases stayed unmatched. The CDR3 DNA follows: TGCAGTGCGCGGAGCGGGAGTGGATCCTACAATGAGCAGTTCTTC. This sequence encodes CSARSGSGSYNEQFF.

The J gene is TRBJ2-1, the V gene TRBV5-1; TRBD2 is a possible D gene (5 bases). CDR1 is SGHRS and CDR2 is YFSETQ in the germline V gene. This CDR3 has 14 amino acids. V was trimmed by 4 bases and J by 5 bases, leaving 13 bases between them. The CDR3 sequence is CASSLNGLNNEQFF. In DNA form, the CDR3 reads TGCGCCAGCAGCCTAAACGGACTTAACAATGAGCAGTTCTTC.

This clonotype was counted a single time. The V gene is TRBV7-7, the J gene TRBJ2-7; TRBD1 matches at 7 bases. J was trimmed by 6 bases and V by 5 bases; bases with no gene match: 7. There are 13 residues in the CDR3. CDR1 is SSHAT, CDR2 FNYEAQ, per germline (reference sequence). CDR3: CASSLHYRGEQYF. In DNA form, the CDR3 reads TGTGCCAGCAGCCTACACTACAGGGGCGAGCAGTACTTC.

This clonotype was counted a few times. The chain uses TRBV4-2 and TRBJ2-5; D is possibly TRBD1 (6 bases). Germline CDR1 is LGHNA and CDR2 is YNFKEQ. With 0 bases removed from V and 1 base from J, the gap between germline ends came to 9 bases. The CDR3 spans 15 residues. The CDR3 bases are TGTGCCAGCAGCCAAGAAGGGACATTCCAAGAGACCCAGTACTTC. Protein sequence: CASSQEGTFQETQYF.